This TCR beta chain was found in a study of spatial heterogeneity in lung cancer. Many counts were recorded for this clonotype. Time point noted: sample taken at primary tumor resection. TCRdb re-analysed the 5' RACE reads in MiXCR, keeping a single row per CDR3 protein. The profile shows fewer than 15,000 distinct CDR3 sequences, 3% to 4.5% of them singletons. This sequence was found in a male donor with early-stage non-small cell lung cancer. The sequences come from PBMCs, collected at surgery.

The CDR3 loop reads CASSGGGWSKVDEQFF. CDR3 DNA sequence: TGTGCCAGCAGTGGGGGCGGCTGGTCTAAGGTCGATGAGCAGTTCTTC. This sequence joins TRBV12-3 or TRBV12-4 and TRBJ2-1; TRBD1 is a possible D gene (6 bases). V was shortened by 5 bases and J by 8 bases, with 22 bases between the two germline ends. CDR3 length: 16 amino acids.